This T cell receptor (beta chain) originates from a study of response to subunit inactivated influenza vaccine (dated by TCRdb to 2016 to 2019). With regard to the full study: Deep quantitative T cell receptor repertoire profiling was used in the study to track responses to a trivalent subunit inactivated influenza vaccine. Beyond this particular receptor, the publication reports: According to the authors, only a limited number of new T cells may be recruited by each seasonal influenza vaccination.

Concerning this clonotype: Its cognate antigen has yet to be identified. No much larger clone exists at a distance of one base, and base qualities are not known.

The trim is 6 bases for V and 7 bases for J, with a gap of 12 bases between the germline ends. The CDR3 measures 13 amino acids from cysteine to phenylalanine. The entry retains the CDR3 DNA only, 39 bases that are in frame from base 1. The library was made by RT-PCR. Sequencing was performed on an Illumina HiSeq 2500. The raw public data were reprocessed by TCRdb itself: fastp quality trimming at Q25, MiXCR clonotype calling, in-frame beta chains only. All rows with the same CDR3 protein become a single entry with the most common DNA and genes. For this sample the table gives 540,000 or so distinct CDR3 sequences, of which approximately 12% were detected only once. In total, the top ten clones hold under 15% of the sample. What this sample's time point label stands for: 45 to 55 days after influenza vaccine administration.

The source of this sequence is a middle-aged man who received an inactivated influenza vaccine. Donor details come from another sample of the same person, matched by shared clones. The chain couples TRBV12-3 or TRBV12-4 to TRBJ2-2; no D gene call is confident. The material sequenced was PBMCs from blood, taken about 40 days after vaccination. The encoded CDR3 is CASRPEPLGELFF. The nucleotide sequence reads TGTGCCAGCAGGCCCGAGCCCCTCGGGGAGCTGTTTTTT.